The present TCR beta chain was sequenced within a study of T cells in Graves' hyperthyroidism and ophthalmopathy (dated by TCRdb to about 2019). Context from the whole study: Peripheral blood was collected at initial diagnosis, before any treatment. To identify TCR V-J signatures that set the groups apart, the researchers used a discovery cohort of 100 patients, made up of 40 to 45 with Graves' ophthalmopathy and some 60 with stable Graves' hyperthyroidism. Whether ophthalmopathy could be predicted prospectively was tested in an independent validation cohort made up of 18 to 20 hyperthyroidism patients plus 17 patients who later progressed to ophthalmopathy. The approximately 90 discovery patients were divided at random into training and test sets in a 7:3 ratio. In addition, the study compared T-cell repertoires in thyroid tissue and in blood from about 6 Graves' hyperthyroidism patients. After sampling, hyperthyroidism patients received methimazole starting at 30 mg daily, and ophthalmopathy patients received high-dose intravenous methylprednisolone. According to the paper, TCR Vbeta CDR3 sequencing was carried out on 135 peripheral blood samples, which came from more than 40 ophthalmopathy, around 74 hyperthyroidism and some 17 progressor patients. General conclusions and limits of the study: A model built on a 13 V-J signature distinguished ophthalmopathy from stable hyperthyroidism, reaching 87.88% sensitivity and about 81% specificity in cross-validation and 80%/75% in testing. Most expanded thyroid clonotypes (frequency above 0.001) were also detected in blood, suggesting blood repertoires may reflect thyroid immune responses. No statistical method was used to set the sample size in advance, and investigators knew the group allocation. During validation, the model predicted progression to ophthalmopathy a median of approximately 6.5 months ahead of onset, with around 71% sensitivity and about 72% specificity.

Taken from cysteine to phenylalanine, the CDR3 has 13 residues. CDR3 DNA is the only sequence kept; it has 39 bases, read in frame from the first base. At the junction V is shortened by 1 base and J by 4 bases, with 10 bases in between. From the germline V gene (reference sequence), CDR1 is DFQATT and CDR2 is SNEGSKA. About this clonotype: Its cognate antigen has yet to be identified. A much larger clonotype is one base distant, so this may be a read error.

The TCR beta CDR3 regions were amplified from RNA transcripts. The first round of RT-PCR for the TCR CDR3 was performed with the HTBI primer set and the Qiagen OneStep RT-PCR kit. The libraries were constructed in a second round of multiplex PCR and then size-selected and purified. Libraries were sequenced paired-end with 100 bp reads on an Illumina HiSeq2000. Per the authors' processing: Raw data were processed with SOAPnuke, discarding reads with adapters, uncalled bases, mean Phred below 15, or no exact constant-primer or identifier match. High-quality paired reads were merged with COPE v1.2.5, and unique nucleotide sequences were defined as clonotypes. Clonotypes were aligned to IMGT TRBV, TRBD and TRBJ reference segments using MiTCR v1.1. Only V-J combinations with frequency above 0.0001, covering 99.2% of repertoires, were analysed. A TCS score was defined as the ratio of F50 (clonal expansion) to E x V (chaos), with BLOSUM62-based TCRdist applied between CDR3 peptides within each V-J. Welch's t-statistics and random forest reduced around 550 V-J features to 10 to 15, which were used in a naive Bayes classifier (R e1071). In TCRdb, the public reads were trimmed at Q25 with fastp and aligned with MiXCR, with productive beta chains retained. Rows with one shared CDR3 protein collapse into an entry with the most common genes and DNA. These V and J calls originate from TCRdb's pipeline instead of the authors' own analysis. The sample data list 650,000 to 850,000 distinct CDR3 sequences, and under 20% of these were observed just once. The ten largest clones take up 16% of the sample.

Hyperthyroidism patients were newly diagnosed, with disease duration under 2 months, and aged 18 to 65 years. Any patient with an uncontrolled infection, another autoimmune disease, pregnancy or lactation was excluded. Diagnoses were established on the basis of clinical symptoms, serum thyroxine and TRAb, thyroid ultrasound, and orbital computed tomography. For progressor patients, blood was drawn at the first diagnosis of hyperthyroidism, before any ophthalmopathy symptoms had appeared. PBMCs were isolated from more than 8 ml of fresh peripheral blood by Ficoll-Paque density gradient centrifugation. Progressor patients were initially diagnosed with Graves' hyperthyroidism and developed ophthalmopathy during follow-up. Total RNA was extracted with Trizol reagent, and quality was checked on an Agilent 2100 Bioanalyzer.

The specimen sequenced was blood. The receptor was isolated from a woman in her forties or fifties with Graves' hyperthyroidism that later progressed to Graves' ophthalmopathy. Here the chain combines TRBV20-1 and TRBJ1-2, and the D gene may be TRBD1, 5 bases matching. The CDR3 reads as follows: CSARGQRGYGYTF. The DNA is TGCAGTGCTAGAGGGCAGAGGGGCTATGGCTACACCTTC.